Listed here are 3 T cell receptor beta chains from one sample, sequenced in a study of siplizumab effects on memory and regulatory T cells. Sequencing used immunoSEQ multiplex PCR; TCRdb keeps in-frame clones, though not all of them. The table lists tens of thousands of clones, around 98% of them singletons, with approximately 1.1% in the top ten. Sequenced input: naive CD8+ T cells sorted from blood. These receptors all come from a human donor in good health.

The CDR3 region has the DNA TGTGCCAGCAGCGTGGGGAACGAGCAGTACTTC. Protein sequence: CASSVGNEQYF. J is TRBJ2-7 and V is TRBV6-6; D remains unclear. The germline V and J ends were trimmed by 6 bases and 5 bases, with 8 bases remaining between them. Germline V gene data show CDR1 as MNHNY and CDR2 as SVGAGI (reference sequence). This CDR3 region has 11 residues.

J is TRBJ1-5 and V is TRBV19, with 7 positions matching TRBD1. V dropped 5 bases and J dropped 1; count of bases not matched to a gene: 5. The CDR3 length is 15 residues. Germline CDR1 and CDR2: LNHDA and SQIVND (reference sequence). DNA of the CDR3: TGTGCCAGTAGTTGGTCAGGGGGAAGCAATCAGCCCCAGCATTTT. Translated: CASSWSGGSNQPQHF.

The chain joins TRBV19 to TRBJ1-1; D unresolved. This CDR3 comprises 14 residues. Germline CDR1 is LNHDA and CDR2 is SQIVND (reference sequence). The V and J ends lost 1 base and 1 base respectively, with 7 bases between them. This CDR3 is CASSIVLGNTEAFF. CDR3 nucleotides: TGTGCCAGTAGTATAGTCTTAGGGAACACTGAAGCTTTCTTT.